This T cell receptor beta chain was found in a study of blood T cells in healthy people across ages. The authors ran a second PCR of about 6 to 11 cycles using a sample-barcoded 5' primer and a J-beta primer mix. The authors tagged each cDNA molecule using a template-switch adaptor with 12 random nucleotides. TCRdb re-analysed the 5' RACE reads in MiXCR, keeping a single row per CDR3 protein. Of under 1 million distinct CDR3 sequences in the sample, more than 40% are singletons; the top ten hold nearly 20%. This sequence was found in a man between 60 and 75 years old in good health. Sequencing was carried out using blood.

CDR3 nucleotides: TGCAGCGGATCGACAGGGTACTACGAGCAGTACTTC. This gives the protein CSGSTGYYEQYF. This chain joins TRBV29-1 and TRBJ2-7; 7 bases match TRBD1. The CDR3 has 12 residues. V was pared by 7 bases and J by 3 bases, with 6 bases of the junction left unmatched. In germline, CDR1 is SQVTM, CDR2 ANQGSEA.